This T cell receptor beta chain emerged from a study of OX40 agonist ivuxolimab in advanced cancers. Findings and limits, study-wide: The study found among the lowest clonal expansion in partial responders at 0.1-3.0 mg/kg. Fewer expanded clones were found on average in CD4+ than in CD8+ T cells. Low normalized clonal expansion also occurred in some nonresponding patients.

With regard to this clone: Its specificity is not known.

The method was immunoSEQ multiplex PCR; TCRdb's version includes in-frame clones alone and lacks a portion of them. The sample has some 54,000 clones, roughly nine tenths seen once. The CDR3 is 15 residues long. CDR1 is SGHRS, CDR2 YFSETQ, per germline. The V segment lost 0 bases and the J segment 7 bases; nucleotides outside the gene matches: 4. The J gene is TRBJ2-1, the V gene TRBV5-1; 10 nucleotides agree with TRBD2. The sequencing here drew on CD4+ or CD8+ T cells sorted from blood, taken in a trial of the OX40 agonist ivuxolimab. This receptor was identified in an adult with an advanced solid tumor such as melanoma, head and neck, liver or kidney cancer. This chain's CDR3 is CASSLGLAGANEQFF. DNA of the CDR3: TGCGCCAGCAGCTTGGGCCTAGCGGGGGCGAATGAGCAGTTCTTC.